These 12 T cell receptor beta chains were all obtained from the same sample, sequenced in a study of CD8 T cells in Susac syndrome. The RNA input was roughly 0.45 to 1 ug, and it was reverse transcribed with random hexamers. Each CDR3 protein gets one entry after TCRdb re-called the immunoSEQ multiplex PCR reads with MiXCR. Here the sample spans more than 150,000 distinct CDR3 sequences, around 94% being singletons. The material sequenced was CD4+ T cells from PBMCs. Receptors originate from a human donor in good health.

CDR3 bases: TGTGCCAGCAGCCCGGGTTATAATTCACCCCTCCACTTT. Translating gives CASSPGYNSPLHF. The chain has TRBV5-6 and TRBJ1-6; D ambiguous. The CDR3 is made up of 13 amino acids. Germline CDR1 reads SGHDT; CDR2 reads YYEEEE. Trimming took 4 bases from V and 4 from J, leaving 6 bases between them.

This chain joins TRBV27 and TRBJ1-6, with D perhaps matching TRBD1 (5 bases). Germline V gene lookup returns CDR1 MNHEY and CDR2 SMNVEV (reference sequence). Trimming left V 0 bases short and J 2 bases short, with 11 bases between. CDR3 length: 17 residues. CDR3 nucleotide sequence: TGTGCCAGCAGTTTATCGCGGGGGAGAACCTATAATTCACCCCTCCACTTT. Encoded protein: CASSLSRGRTYNSPLHF.

The gene calls are TRBV9 and TRBJ1-2; possibly TRBD1 for D (6 bases). Per germline, CDR1 SGDLS and CDR2 YYNGEE. V shed 3 bases and J shed 4 bases, with 16 bases lying between them. CDR3 size: 15 residues. The CDR3 DNA reads TGTGCCAGCAGCGCCTCCCCCGGGACACCCTATGGCTACACCTTC. Residues: CASSASPGTPYGYTF.

This chain connects TRBV9 to TRBJ2-1; the D gene is possibly TRBD1 (6 bases). From germline, CDR1 is SGDLS and CDR2 YYNGEE. The V gene lost 1 base and the J gene lost 6 bases, with 8 bases spanning the gap. This CDR3 region has 13 residues. The CDR3 DNA follows: TGTGCCAGCAGCGTAACAGGGAGCAATGAGCAGTTCTTC. As protein: CASSVTGSNEQFF.

The chain uses TRBV5-1 and TRBJ2-3; TRBD2 matches 8 bases. The V gene's germline CDR1 is SGHRS and CDR2 YFSETQ. The length of the CDR3 is 15 residues. Losses at the gene ends were 2 bases for V and 3 bases for J; bases not matched to a gene: 5. The CDR3 sequence: CASSFRVAGTDTQYF. The CDR3 DNA sequence: TGCGCCAGCAGCTTCCGGGTAGCGGGGACAGATACGCAGTATTTT. The variable domain in full, with the rest retrieved from reference TRBV5-1 and TRBJ2-3, is KAGVTQTPRYLIKTRGQQVTLSCSPISGHRSVSWYQQTPGQGLQFLFEYFSETQRNKGNFPGRFSGRQFSNSRSEMNVSTLELGDSALYLCASSFRVAGTDTQYFGPGTRLTVL.

This chain connects TRBV27 to TRBJ2-7, with 7 bases that match TRBD2. This CDR3 is 12 amino acids long. Trimming cost V 8 bases and J 7 bases; bases outside gene matches: 8. Germline loops: CDR1 MNHEY, CDR2 SMNVEV (reference sequence). CDR3 protein: CASSAGDLEQYF. In nucleotides, the CDR3 is TGTGCCAGCTCCGCGGGAGATTTGGAGCAGTACTTC.

The rearrangement links TRBV30 to TRBJ2-7, with TRBD1 matching 12 bases. CDR3 length: 13 residues. V gave up 7 bases and J gave up 3 bases; unmatched junction bases: 4. The germline V gene encodes CDR1 GTSNPN and CDR2 SVGIG (reference sequence). The CDR3 DNA is TGTGCCTCCGGGACAGGGGGCCACTACGAGCAGTACTTC. Protein product: CASGTGGHYEQYF.

V and J are TRBV13 and TRBJ2-5; 9 nucleotides agree with TRBD1. Germline V gene data show CDR1 as PRHDT and CDR2 as FYEKMQ (reference sequence). The CDR3 runs to 18 residues. V lost 2 bases, J lost 0 bases, and 10 bases stayed unmatched. The CDR3 protein is CASSLYGQGIPYQETQYF. CDR3 bases: TGTGCCAGCAGCTTATATGGACAGGGGATCCCGTACCAAGAGACCCAGTACTTC. The full variable domain, in which reference TRBV13 and TRBJ2-5 provide the parts outside the CDR3, is AAGVIQSPRHLIKEKRETATLKCYPIPRHDTVYWYQQGPGQDPQFLISFYEKMQSDKGSIPDRFSAQQFSDYHSELNMSSLELGDSALYFCASSLYGQGIPYQETQYFGPGTRLLVL.

The chain combines TRBV19 with TRBJ2-3; 9 bases agree with TRBD1. V was pared by 3 bases and J by 8 bases, with 9 bases of the junction left unmatched. Germline values: CDR1 LNHDA, CDR2 SQIVND (reference sequence). The CDR3 length is 15 residues. CDR3 nucleotides: TGTGCCAGTAGTATCGGGAACAGGGGGCAACTTACGCAGTATTTT. This translates into CASSIGNRGQLTQYF.

The chain has TRBV15 and TRBJ1-4, with D perhaps matching TRBD1 (5 bases). The CDR3 spans 14 residues. The V and J ends lost 3 bases and 8 bases respectively, with 13 bases between them. Germline V gives CDR1 LNHNV, CDR2 YYDKDF (reference sequence). The CDR3 spells CATSRDIEGEKLFF. CDR3 DNA: TGTGCCACCAGCAGGGACATCGAAGGGGAAAAACTGTTTTTT.

J is TRBJ2-3 and V is TRBV6-5, with D perhaps TRBD2 (5 bases). Germline loops: CDR1 MNHEY, CDR2 SVGAGI. This CDR3 is 13 amino acids long. Trimming pared 6 bases from V and 5 bases from J, leaving 12 bases between. CDR3 in amino acids: CASRSDSVDTQYF. The CDR3 nucleotides read TGTGCCAGCAGGTCCGATAGCGTAGATACGCAGTATTTT.

The chain uses TRBV18 and TRBJ2-1; D remains ambiguous. Per germline, CDR1 KGHSH and CDR2 LQKENI. This CDR3 is built from 11 residues. V lost 6 bases to trimming and J lost 12 bases, with 12 bases between them. CDR3 sequence: CASSSVQAQFF. The CDR3 nucleotides are TGTGCCAGCTCTAGTGTCCAAGCGCAGTTCTTC.